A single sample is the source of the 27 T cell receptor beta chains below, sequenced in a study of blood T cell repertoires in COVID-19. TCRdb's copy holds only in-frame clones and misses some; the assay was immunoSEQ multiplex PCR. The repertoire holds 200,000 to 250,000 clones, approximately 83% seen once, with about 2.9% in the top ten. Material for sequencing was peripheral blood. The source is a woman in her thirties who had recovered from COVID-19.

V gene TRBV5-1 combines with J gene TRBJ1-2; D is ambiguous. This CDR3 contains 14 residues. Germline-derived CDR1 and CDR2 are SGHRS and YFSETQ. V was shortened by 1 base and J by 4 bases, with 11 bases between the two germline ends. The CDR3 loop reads CASSLQQASYGYTF. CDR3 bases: TGCGCCAGCAGCTTGCAGCAGGCGAGCTATGGCTACACCTTC.

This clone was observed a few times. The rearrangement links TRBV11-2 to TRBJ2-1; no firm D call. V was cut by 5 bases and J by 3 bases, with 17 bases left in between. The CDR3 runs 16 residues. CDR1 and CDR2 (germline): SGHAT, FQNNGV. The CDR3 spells CASSKTLQSSYNEQFF. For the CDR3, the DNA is TGTGCCAGCAGCAAGACCCTACAGAGCAGCTACAATGAGCAGTTCTTC.

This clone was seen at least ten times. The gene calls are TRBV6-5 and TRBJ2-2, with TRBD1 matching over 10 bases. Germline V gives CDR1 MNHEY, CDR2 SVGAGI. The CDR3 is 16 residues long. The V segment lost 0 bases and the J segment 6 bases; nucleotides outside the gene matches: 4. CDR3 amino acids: CASSYSTGGWAGELFF. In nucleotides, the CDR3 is TGTGCCAGCAGTTACTCGACAGGGGGCTGGGCCGGGGAGCTGTTTTTT.

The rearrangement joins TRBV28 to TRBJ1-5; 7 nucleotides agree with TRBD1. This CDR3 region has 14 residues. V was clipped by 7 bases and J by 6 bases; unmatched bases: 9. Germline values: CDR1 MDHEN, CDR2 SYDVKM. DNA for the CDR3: TGTGCCAGCACCTTAACAGGGGTGCTTCAGCCCCAGCATTTT. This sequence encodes CASTLTGVLQPQHF.

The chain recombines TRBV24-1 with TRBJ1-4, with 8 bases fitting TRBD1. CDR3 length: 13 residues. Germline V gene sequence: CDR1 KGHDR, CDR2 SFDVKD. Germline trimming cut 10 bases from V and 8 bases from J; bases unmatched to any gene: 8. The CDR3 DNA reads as TGTGCCACTGAGGACAGGGCAAGGGAAAAACTGTTTTTT. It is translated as CATEDRAREKLFF.

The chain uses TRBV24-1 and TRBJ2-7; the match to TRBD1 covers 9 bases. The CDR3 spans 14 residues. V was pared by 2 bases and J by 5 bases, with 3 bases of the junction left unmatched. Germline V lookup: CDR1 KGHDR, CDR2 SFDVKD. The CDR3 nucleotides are TGTGCCACCAGTGATTCCCGACAGGGGGACGAGCAGTACTTC. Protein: CATSDSRQGDEQYF.

CDR3 region: CASSGRQGINQPQHF. As DNA, the CDR3 is TGTGCCAGCAGTGGGCGGCAGGGCATAAATCAGCCCCAGCATTTT. The chain employs TRBV2 and TRBJ1-5, with D possibly matching TRBD1 (5 bases). Germline lookup yields CDR1 SNHLY and CDR2 FYNNEI. This CDR3 region has 15 residues. V gave up 4 bases and J gave up 4 bases, with 14 bases separating them. The full variable domain, in which reference TRBV2 and TRBJ1-5 provide the parts outside the CDR3, is EPEVTQTPSHQVTQMGQEVILRCVPISNHLYFYWYRQILGQKVEFLVSFYNNEISEKSEIFDDQFSVERPDGSNFTLKIRSTKLEDSAMYFCASSGRQGINQPQHFGDGTRLSIL.

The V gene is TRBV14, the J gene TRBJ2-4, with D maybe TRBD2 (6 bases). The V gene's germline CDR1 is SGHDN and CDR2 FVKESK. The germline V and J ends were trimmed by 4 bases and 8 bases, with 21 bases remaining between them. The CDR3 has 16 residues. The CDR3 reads CASSPRGAGRYDIQYF. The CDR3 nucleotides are TGTGCCAGCAGCCCCCGGGGTGCGGGAAGGTATGACATTCAGTACTTC.

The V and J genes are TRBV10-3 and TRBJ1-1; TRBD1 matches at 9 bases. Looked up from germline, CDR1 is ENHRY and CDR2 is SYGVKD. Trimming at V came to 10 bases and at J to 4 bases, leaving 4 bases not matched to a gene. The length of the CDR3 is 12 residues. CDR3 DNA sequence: TGTGCCACCACAGGGGGCCCCACTGAAGCTTTCTTT. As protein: CATTGGPTEAFF.

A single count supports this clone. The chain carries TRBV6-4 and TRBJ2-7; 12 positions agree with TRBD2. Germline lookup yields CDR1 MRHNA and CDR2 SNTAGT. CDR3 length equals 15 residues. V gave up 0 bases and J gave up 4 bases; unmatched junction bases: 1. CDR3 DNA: TGTGCCAGCAGTGACTCGACTAGCGGGAGTTACGAGCAGTACTTC. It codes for CASSDSTSGSYEQYF.

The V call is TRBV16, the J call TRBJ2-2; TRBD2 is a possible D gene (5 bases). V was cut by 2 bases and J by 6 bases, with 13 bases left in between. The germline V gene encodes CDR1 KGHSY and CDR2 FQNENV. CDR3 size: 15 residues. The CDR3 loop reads CASSQRQRTAGELFF. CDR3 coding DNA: TGTGCCAGCAGCCAACGCCAGAGGACTGCCGGGGAGCTGTTTTTT. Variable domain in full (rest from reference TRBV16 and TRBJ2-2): GEEVAQTPKHLVRGEGQKAKLYCAPIKGHSYVFWYQQVLKNEFKFLISFQNENVFDETGMPKERFSAKCLPNSPCSLEIQATKLEDSAVYFCASSQRQRTAGELFFGEGSRLTVL.

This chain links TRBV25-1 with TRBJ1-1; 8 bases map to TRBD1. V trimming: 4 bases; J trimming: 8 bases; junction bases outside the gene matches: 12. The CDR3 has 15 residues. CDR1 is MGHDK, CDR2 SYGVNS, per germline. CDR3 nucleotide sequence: TGTGCCAGCAGTGTTCGGGTCAGGGGGCGCATCGAAGCTTTCTTT. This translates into CASSVRVRGRIEAFF.

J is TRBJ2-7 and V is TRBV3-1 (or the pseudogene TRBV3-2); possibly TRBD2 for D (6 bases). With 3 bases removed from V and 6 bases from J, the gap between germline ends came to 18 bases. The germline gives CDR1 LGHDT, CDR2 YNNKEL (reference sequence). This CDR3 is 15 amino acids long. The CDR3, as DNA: TGTGCCAGCAGCCAGAGGGAGCGGGCTCCCGGCGAGCAGTACTTC. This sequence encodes CASSQRERAPGEQYF.

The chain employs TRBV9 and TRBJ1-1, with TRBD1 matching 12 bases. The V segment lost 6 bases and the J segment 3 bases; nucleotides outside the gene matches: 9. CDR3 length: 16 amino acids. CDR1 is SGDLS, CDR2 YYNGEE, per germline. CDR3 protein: CASTSGTGGAYTEAFF. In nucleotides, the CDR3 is TGTGCCAGCACCTCCGGGACAGGGGGCGCTTACACTGAAGCTTTCTTT. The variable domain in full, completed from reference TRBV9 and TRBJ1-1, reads DSGVTQTPKHLITATGQRVTLRCSPRSGDLSVYWYQQSLDQGLQFLIQYYNGEERAKGNILERFSAQQFPDLHSELNLSSLELGDSALYFCASTSGTGGAYTEAFFGQGTRLTVV.

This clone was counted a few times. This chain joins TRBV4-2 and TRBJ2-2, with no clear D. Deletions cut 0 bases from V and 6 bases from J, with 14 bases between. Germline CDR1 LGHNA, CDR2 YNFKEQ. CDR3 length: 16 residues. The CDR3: CASSQDRTQPSGELFF. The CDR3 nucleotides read TGTGCCAGCAGCCAAGATCGAACACAGCCGTCCGGGGAGCTGTTTTTT.

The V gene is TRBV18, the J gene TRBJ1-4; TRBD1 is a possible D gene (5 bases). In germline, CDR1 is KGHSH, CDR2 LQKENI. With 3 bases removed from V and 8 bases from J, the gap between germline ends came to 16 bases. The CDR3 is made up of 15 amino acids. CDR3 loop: CASSPPGDSLEKLFF. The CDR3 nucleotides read TGTGCCAGCTCACCCCCGGGAGACAGTCTAGAAAAACTGTTTTTT.

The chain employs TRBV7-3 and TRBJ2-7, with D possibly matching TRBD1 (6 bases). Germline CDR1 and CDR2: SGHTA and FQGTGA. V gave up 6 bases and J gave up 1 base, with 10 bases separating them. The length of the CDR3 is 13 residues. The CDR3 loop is CASRGGNSYEQYF. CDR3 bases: TGTGCCAGCAGAGGGGGTAATTCCTACGAGCAGTACTTC.

The CDR3, as DNA: TGTGCCAGCAGCCCCAGACAGGGGGCCTACGAGCAGTACTTC. It specifies CASSPRQGAYEQYF. The chain recombines TRBV7-2 with TRBJ2-7; 9 nucleotides line up with TRBD1. The CDR3 extends over 14 amino acids. The V and J ends lost 5 bases and 2 bases, in that order; junction bases with no gene match: 4. Germline V gene data show CDR1 as SGHTA and CDR2 as FQGNSA.

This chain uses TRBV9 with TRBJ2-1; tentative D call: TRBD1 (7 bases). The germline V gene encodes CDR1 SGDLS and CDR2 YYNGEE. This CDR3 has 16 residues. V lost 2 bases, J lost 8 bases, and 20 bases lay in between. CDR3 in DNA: TGTGCCAGCAGCGTCGGACAGGTTCTGGGGGAGGATGAGCAGTTCTTC. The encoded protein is CASSVGQVLGEDEQFF. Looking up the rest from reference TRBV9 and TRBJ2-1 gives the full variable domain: DSGVTQTPKHLITATGQRVTLRCSPRSGDLSVYWYQQSLDQGLQFLIQYYNGEERAKGNILERFSAQQFPDLHSELNLSSLELGDSALYFCASSVGQVLGEDEQFFGPGTRLTVL.

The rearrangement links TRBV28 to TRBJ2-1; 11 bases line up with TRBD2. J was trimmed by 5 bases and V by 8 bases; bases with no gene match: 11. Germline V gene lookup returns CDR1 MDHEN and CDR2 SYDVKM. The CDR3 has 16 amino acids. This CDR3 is CASLPTSGKLDNEQFF. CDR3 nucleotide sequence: TGTGCCAGCTTACCGACTAGCGGGAAACTCGACAATGAGCAGTTCTTC. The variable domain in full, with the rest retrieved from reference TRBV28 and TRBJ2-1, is DVKVTQSSRYLVKRTGEKVFLECVQDMDHENMFWYRQDPGLGLRLIYFSYDVKMKEKGDIPEGYSVSREKKERFSLILESASTNQTSMYLCASLPTSGKLDNEQFFGPGTRLTVL.

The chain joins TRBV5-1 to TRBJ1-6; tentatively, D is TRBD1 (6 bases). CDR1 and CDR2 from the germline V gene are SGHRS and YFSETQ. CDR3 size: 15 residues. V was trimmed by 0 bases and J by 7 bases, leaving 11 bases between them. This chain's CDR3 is CASSLEGGGNSPLHF. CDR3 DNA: TGCGCCAGCAGCTTGGAGGGAGGGGGGAATTCACCCCTCCACTTT.

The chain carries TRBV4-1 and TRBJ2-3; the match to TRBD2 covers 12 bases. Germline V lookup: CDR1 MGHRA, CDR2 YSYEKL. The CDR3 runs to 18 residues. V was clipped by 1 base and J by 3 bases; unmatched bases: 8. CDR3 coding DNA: TGCGCCAGCAGCCAAGCAGGAGCTAGCGGGAGGGCGACAGATACGCAGTATTTT. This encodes CASSQAGASGRATDTQYF.

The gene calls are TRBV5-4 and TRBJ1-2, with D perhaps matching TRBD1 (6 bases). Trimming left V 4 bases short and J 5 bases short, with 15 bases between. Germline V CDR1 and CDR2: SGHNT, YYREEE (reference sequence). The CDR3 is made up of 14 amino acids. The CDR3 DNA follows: TGTGCCAGCAGCCCCCCTGACAGGCTATATGGCTACACCTTC. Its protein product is CASSPPDRLYGYTF.

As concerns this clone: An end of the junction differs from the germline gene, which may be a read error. CDR3 in amino acids: CASSLQGGTGTQYF. CDR3 nucleotide sequence: TGTGCCAGCAGCCTTCAAGGGGGTACAGGTACGCAGTATTTT. The chain links TRBV5-4 to TRBJ2-3; maybe TRBD1 (6 bases). CDR1 is SGHNT and CDR2 is YYREEE in the germline V gene (reference sequence). The CDR3 runs to 14 residues.

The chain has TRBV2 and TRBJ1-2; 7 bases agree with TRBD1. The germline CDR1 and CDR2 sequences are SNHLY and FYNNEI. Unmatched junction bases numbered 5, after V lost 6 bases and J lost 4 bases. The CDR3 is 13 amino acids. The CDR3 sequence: CASRVGQVYGYTF. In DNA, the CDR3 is TGTGCCAGCAGGGTCGGACAGGTCTATGGCTACACCTTC.

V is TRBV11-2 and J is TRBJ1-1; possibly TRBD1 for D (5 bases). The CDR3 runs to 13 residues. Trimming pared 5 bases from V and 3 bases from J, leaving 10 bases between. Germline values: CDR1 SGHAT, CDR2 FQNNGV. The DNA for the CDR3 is TGTGCCAGCAGCCCCGGGGGGTACACTGAAGCTTTCTTT. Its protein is CASSPGGYTEAFF.

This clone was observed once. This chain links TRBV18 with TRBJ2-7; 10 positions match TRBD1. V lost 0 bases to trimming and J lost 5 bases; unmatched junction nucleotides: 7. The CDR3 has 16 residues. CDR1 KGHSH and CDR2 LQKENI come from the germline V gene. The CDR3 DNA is TGTGCCAGCTCACCACCCAACCAGGACAGGGGGAACGAGCAGTACTTC. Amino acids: CASSPPNQDRGNEQYF.